The 32 T cell receptor beta chains listed next were all sequenced from one sample in a study of cytomegalovirus exposure and HLA in healthy donors. In the PCR, 60 Vbeta and 13 Jbeta primers were used. Clones were read by immunoSEQ multiplex PCR, and TCRdb kept only the in-frame ones, dropping some. The sample totals about 160,000 clones. Input material: PBMCs. The receptor set was obtained from a woman between 50 and 59 years old in good health and CMV-seronegative.

The J gene is TRBJ2-7, the V gene TRBV7-8; the match to TRBD1 covers 9 bases. Germline V gives CDR1 SGHVS, CDR2 FQNEAQ. This CDR3 is built from 15 residues. V lost 5 bases, J lost 3 bases, and 8 bases stayed unmatched. The CDR3 DNA sequence: TGTGCCAGCAGCGGAACACAGGGGGCCAACTACGAGCAGTACTTC. Its protein product is CASSGTQGANYEQYF.

This chain connects TRBV7-9 to TRBJ2-2, with 8 bases lining up with TRBD1. Germline V lookup: CDR1 SEHNR, CDR2 FQNEAQ (reference sequence). This CDR3 has 17 residues. Losses at the gene ends were 6 bases for V and 2 bases for J; bases not matched to a gene: 11. The CDR3 bases are TGTGCCAGCAGACCTACCGACAGGGGCGGTAACACCGGGGAGCTGTTTTTT. Translation: CASRPTDRGGNTGELFF.

This chain joins TRBV11-3 and TRBJ2-7; 10 nucleotides align to TRBD2. Germline CDR1 and CDR2: SGHNT and YENEEA. The CDR3 totals 15 residues. Trimming cost V 5 bases and J 5 bases; bases outside gene matches: 9. The CDR3 region is CASSRPAGGPNEQYF. The DNA for the CDR3 is TGTGCCAGCAGCCGCCCAGCGGGAGGGCCCAACGAGCAGTACTTC. Using reference TRBV11-3 and TRBJ2-7 for the parts outside the CDR3, the full variable domain is EAGVVQSPRYKIIEKKQPVAFWCNPISGHNTLYWYLQNLGQGPELLIRYENEEAVDDSQLPKDRFSAERLKGVDSTLKIQPAELGDSAVYLCASSRPAGGPNEQYFGPGTRLTVT.

V is TRBV15 and J is TRBJ1-6, with D unclear. This CDR3 spans 13 amino acids. V was cut by 0 bases and J by 9 bases, with 6 bases left in between. Germline loops: CDR1 LNHNV, CDR2 YYDKDF (reference sequence). DNA for the CDR3: TGTGCCACCAGCAGAGAATCGAGTTCACCCCTCCACTTT. This codes for CATSRESSSPLHF.

The chain couples TRBV2 to TRBJ2-7, with 8 bases fitting TRBD1. CDR1 is SNHLY, CDR2 FYNNEI, per germline. This CDR3 region has 14 residues. The V gene end was trimmed by 7 bases and the J gene end by 3 bases; junction bases not matched to a gene: 8. The DNA for the CDR3 is TGTGCCAGCAACCCGGGACAGGTAGACTACGAGCAGTACTTC. This codes for CASNPGQVDYEQYF.

The V gene is TRBV30, the J gene TRBJ2-1; D is perhaps TRBD2 (6 bases). Trimming stripped 2 bases from V and 1 base from J, with 15 bases between. This CDR3 has 16 residues. CDR1 is GTSNPN and CDR2 is SVGIG in the germline V gene (reference sequence). The CDR3 spells CAWSPTGVGSYNEQFF. The CDR3 bases are TGTGCCTGGAGTCCAACGGGGGTTGGGTCCTACAATGAGCAGTTCTTC.

The chain combines TRBV19 with TRBJ1-2; weak D call: TRBD1 (5 bases). The V and J ends lost 9 bases and 0 bases respectively, with 17 bases between them. The germline gives CDR1 LNHDA, CDR2 SQIVND (reference sequence). CDR3 length: 15 amino acids. DNA of the CDR3: TGTGCCAGCAACTCTCAGGGTGGAACTAACTATGGCTACACCTTC. It is translated as CASNSQGGTNYGYTF.

The genes are TRBV15 and TRBJ1-5; 7 bases map to TRBD1. The germline CDR1 and CDR2 sequences are LNHNV and YYDKDF (reference sequence). This CDR3 spans 14 amino acids. J lost 4 bases, V lost 5 bases, and 5 bases had no gene match. Here the CDR3 reads CATSGGQPNQPQHF. CDR3 bases: TGTGCCACCAGCGGGGGACAGCCTAATCAGCCCCAGCATTTT.

J is TRBJ2-3 and V is TRBV27; D ambiguous. The V end lost 2 bases, the J end lost 1 base, and 13 bases lay between the germline ends. This CDR3 has 16 amino acids. From germline, CDR1 is MNHEY and CDR2 SMNVEV (reference sequence). Here the CDR3 DNA reads TGTGCCAGCAGTTTAAGACAACTGGTGGGCACAGATACGCAGTATTTT. The encoded protein is CASSLRQLVGTDTQYF.

CDR3 loop: CAWSSHRVSSYEQYF. CDR3 coding DNA: TGTGCCTGGTCCTCCCACAGGGTCAGCTCCTACGAGCAGTACTTC. The chain links TRBV30 to TRBJ2-7, with D tentatively TRBD1 (6 bases). V lost 5 bases and J 0 bases, leaving 17 bases between the germline ends. This CDR3 has 15 amino acids. CDR1 is GTSNPN and CDR2 is SVGIG in the germline V gene (reference sequence).

V and J are TRBV9 and TRBJ2-7, with 7 bases lining up with TRBD1. Germline V gene data show CDR1 as SGDLS and CDR2 as YYNGEE. This CDR3 has 16 residues. Germline trimming cut 4 bases from V and 0 bases from J; bases unmatched to any gene: 10. DNA of the CDR3: TGTGCCAGCAGCCTTCCCCAAGGGACAGACTCCTACGAGCAGTACTTC. Protein product: CASSLPQGTDSYEQYF.

The chain has TRBV13 and TRBJ1-2, with D unresolved. V dropped 2 bases and J dropped 1 base, with 8 bases sitting between them. CDR1 and CDR2 from the germline V gene are PRHDT and FYEKMQ (reference sequence). The CDR3 runs 14 residues. CDR3 sequence reads: CASSLRELNYGYTF. The CDR3 nucleotides are TGTGCCAGCAGCTTACGGGAACTTAACTATGGCTACACCTTC.

V usage is TRBV10-2 and J usage is TRBJ2-2; 7 nucleotides line up with TRBD2. V dropped 10 bases and J dropped 5; count of bases not matched to a gene: 10. The germline V gene has CDR1 WSHSY and CDR2 SAAADI. The CDR3 covers 14 residues. In DNA form, the CDR3 reads TGCGCCACCCAGGGAGTGGGGGGGACCGGGGAGCTGTTTTTT. Protein sequence: CATQGVGGTGELFF.

V is TRBV7-2 and J is TRBJ2-7; D might be TRBD2 (5 bases). V dropped 1 base and J dropped 0 bases, with 7 bases sitting between them. Germline CDR1 reads SGHTA; CDR2 reads FQGNSA. The length of the CDR3 is 14 residues. The CDR3 protein is CASSLGLASYEQYF. Written as DNA, the CDR3 is TGTGCCAGCAGCTTAGGGCTAGCCTCCTACGAGCAGTACTTC.

The rearrangement joins TRBV4-2 to TRBJ1-2; D may be TRBD1 (5 bases). The V end was cut by 1 base, the J end by 2 bases, with 14 bases between. The CDR3 is 16 amino acids. CDR1 is LGHNA and CDR2 is YNFKEQ in the germline V gene. CDR3 coding DNA: TGTGCCAGCAGCCAAGCCCCCCCGACAGCGAACTATGGCTACACCTTC. Residues: CASSQAPPTANYGYTF.

The chain has TRBV7-2 and TRBJ2-1; TRBD2 matches at 11 bases. CDR1 and CDR2 (germline): SGHTA, FQGNSA. V shed 5 bases and J 3 bases; nucleotides not matched to a gene: 9. The CDR3 contains 17 residues. The CDR3, as DNA: TGTGCCAGCAGCCCAGAGACTAGCGGGATTCTCTACAATGAGCAGTTCTTC. It codes for CASSPETSGILYNEQFF.

CDR3 DNA: TGCGCCAGCAGCTTGGTTACCGGGACTAGCGGGGGAGGGGCCCAGTACTTC. Translating gives CASSLVTGTSGGGAQYF. The chain is built from TRBV5-1 and TRBJ2-5; 14 bases align to TRBD2. Germline-derived CDR1 and CDR2 are SGHRS and YFSETQ. The CDR3 runs to 17 residues. The ends lost 0 bases at V and 9 bases at J; junction bases unmatched: 10.

The chain couples TRBV6-5 to TRBJ1-4, with D possibly being TRBD1 (6 bases). Per germline, CDR1 MNHEY and CDR2 SVGAGI. V was pared by 5 bases and J by 6 bases, with 13 bases between. The CDR3 length is 14 residues. CDR3 DNA: TGTGCCAGCAGTAGGGGGGGGCAGGATGAAAAACTGTTTTTT. Translation: CASSRGGQDEKLFF.

V is TRBV19 and J is TRBJ2-6, with unresolved D. With 0 bases removed from V and 1 base from J, the gap between germline ends came to 7 bases. Germline V lookup: CDR1 LNHDA, CDR2 SQIVND (reference sequence). The CDR3 is 16 amino acids. CDR3 bases: TGTGCCAGTAGTATAGAGGCCCAGTCTGGGGCCAACGTCCTGACTTTC. It translates to CASSIEAQSGANVLTF.

V usage is TRBV4-3 and J usage is TRBJ2-2; 11 nucleotides align to TRBD2. V lost 0 bases and J lost 5; bases outside the gene matches: 11. Germline lookup yields CDR1 LGHNA and CDR2 YSLEER. The CDR3 covers 19 residues. DNA for the CDR3: TGCGCCAGCAGCCAAGATCAGCTAGCGGGGGGTCGATGGACCGGGGAGCTGTTTTTT. Residues: CASSQDQLAGGRWTGELFF.

The chain combines TRBV5-1 with TRBJ2-3; D is possibly TRBD2 (5 bases). The CDR3 consists of 16 residues. Germline V gives CDR1 SGHRS, CDR2 YFSETQ. V lost 0 bases to trimming and J lost 0 bases, with 11 bases between them. As DNA, the CDR3 is TGCGCCAGCAGCTTGGCCGAACTAGAGAGCACAGATACGCAGTATTTT. It translates to CASSLAELESTDTQYF. Complete variable domain (other parts from reference TRBV5-1 and TRBJ2-3): KAGVTQTPRYLIKTRGQQVTLSCSPISGHRSVSWYQQTPGQGLQFLFEYFSETQRNKGNFPGRFSGRQFSNSRSEMNVSTLELGDSALYLCASSLAELESTDTQYFGPGTRLTVL.

The genes are TRBV7-9 and TRBJ2-6, with TRBD1 matching over 7 bases. J gave up 4 bases and V 5 bases, and 14 bases lay outside the gene matches. This CDR3 spans 18 amino acids. In germline, CDR1 is SEHNR, CDR2 FQNEAQ (reference sequence). The CDR3 DNA follows: TGTGCCAGCAGCCGGTTGACAGGGAACCTCTCGGGGGCCAACGTCCTGACTTTC. Its protein product is CASSRLTGNLSGANVLTF.

The rearrangement joins TRBV4-1 to TRBJ2-7; 8 nucleotides line up with TRBD1. This CDR3 region has 15 residues. The V gene end was trimmed by 0 bases and the J gene end by 3 bases; junction bases not matched to a gene: 4. Germline V gene sequence: CDR1 MGHRA, CDR2 YSYEKL. The CDR3 here is CASSQDRGTGYEQYF. In nucleotides, the CDR3 is TGCGCCAGCAGCCAAGATCGGGGGACAGGCTACGAGCAGTACTTC.

V is TRBV2 and J is TRBJ2-7, with D tentatively TRBD2 (5 bases). The CDR3 consists of 17 residues. Germline lookup yields CDR1 SNHLY and CDR2 FYNNEI. V was clipped by 2 bases and J by 1 base, with 18 bases between them. The chain's CDR3 is CASSEYPGLRKSYEQYF. CDR3 bases: TGTGCCAGCAGTGAATATCCTGGACTCCGAAAATCCTACGAGCAGTACTTC.

This chain uses TRBV5-1 with TRBJ1-1; 10 bases are shared with TRBD1. Losses at the gene ends were 1 base for V and 0 bases for J; bases not matched to a gene: 3. This CDR3 is built from 16 residues. Germline values: CDR1 SGHRS, CDR2 YFSETQ. The CDR3 sequence is CASSLLGQGMNTEAFF. The CDR3 DNA reads as TGCGCCAGCAGCTTGCTGGGACAGGGGATGAACACTGAAGCTTTCTTT.

Here the CDR3 DNA reads TGTGCCAGCAGCTTTAACCCGACTAGCGGCTCAGATACGCAGTATTTT. Translated: CASSFNPTSGSDTQYF. V usage is TRBV7-9 and J usage is TRBJ2-3, with 9 bases fitting TRBD2. This CDR3 is built from 16 residues. Unmatched junction bases numbered 8, after V lost 3 bases and J lost 4 bases. The germline CDR1 and CDR2 sequences are SEHNR and FQNEAQ (reference sequence).

CDR3 in DNA: TGTGCCAGCAGCGTAGCAGCTAGCGGGAGGTCCGGGGTGTACGAGCAGTACTTC. Translated: CASSVAASGRSGVYEQYF. The chain links TRBV9 to TRBJ2-7, with 11 bases that match TRBD2. Trimming took 0 bases from V and 4 from J; bases not matched to a gene: 12. CDR3 size: 18 residues. Germline V gene data show CDR1 as SGDLS and CDR2 as YYNGEE.

The J gene is TRBJ2-2, the V gene TRBV27; 7 positions match TRBD2. V was pared by 3 bases and J by 4 bases, with 2 bases of the junction left unmatched. This CDR3 has 14 residues. Looked up from germline, CDR1 is MNHEY and CDR2 is SMNVEV (reference sequence). The CDR3 region has the DNA TGTGCCAGCAGTTTGGGCGGGGGCACCGGGGAGCTGTTTTTT. Its translation: CASSLGGGTGELFF.

The chain carries TRBV19 and TRBJ1-1; 9 nucleotides line up with TRBD1. The length of the CDR3 is 15 residues. The V segment lost 1 base and the J segment 5 bases; nucleotides outside the gene matches: 5. Germline V gene lookup returns CDR1 LNHDA and CDR2 SQIVND (reference sequence). CDR3 DNA sequence: TGTGCCAGTAGTATAGGGACAGGGGCGGGGACTGAAGCTTTCTTT. Protein: CASSIGTGAGTEAFF.

The chain carries TRBV6-4 and TRBJ2-2; 8 bases line up with TRBD1. J gave up 5 bases and V 4 bases, and 6 bases lay outside the gene matches. Germline CDR1 reads MRHNA; CDR2 reads SNTAGT. The length of the CDR3 is 15 residues. CDR3 sequence (DNA): TGTGCCAGCAGTGCCAACAGGGGGATGACCGGGGAGCTGTTTTTT. Protein product: CASSANRGMTGELFF.

J is TRBJ1-5 and V is TRBV7-2; 7 positions match TRBD1. In germline, CDR1 is SGHTA, CDR2 FQGNSA. CDR3 length: 14 amino acids. V lost 5 bases, J lost 1 base, and 2 bases stayed unmatched. The CDR3 coding sequence is TGTGCCAGCAGCCAGGGACAGAGCAATCAGCCCCAGCATTTT. It is translated as CASSQGQSNQPQHF.

The chain uses TRBV7-8 and TRBJ2-7, with a possible D match to TRBD2 (5 bases). Trimming removed 4 bases from V and 5 bases from J, with 15 bases in between. Germline V gives CDR1 SGHVS, CDR2 FQNEAQ. The CDR3 has 14 residues. CDR3 amino acids: CASSWAEGSHEQYF. The CDR3 DNA follows: TGTGCCAGCAGCTGGGCCGAGGGTAGCCACGAGCAGTACTTC.